Listed below are T cell receptor beta chains from one sample, sequenced in a study of T cell changes during pregnancy in multiple sclerosis. Here immunoSEQ multiplex PCR was the method, and the copy in TCRdb shows in-frame clones only, minus some. The sample has over 85,000 clones; about nine tenths are singletons. Sequencing was performed on peripheral blood, taken in the second trimester of pregnancy. Receptors originate from a female donor in good health, enrolled as a control in a pregnancy study. The CDR3 runs from the conserved cysteine through the conserved F or W. A D gene is named only where the DNA matches it firmly. A row's size may be missing; if present it is once, few, many or a size class.

TRBV18	TRBJ1-3	NA	NA	CASSPVDRPSGNTIYF	TGTGCCAGCTCACCGGTTGACAGACCCTCTGGAAACACCATATATTTT
TRBV15	TRBJ1-6	NA	NA	CATSASRGNNSPLHF	TGTGCCACCAGCGCCAGCCGGGGGAATAATTCACCCCTCCACTTT
TRBV4-1	TRBJ1-1	NA	TRBD1	CASSHPDRDYTEAFF	TGCGCCAGCAGCCATCCCGACAGGGATTATACTGAAGCTTTCTTT
TRBV15	TRBJ1-3	NA	TRBD1	CATRDPGQGSGNTIYF	TGTGCCACCCGAGACCCGGGACAGGGTTCTGGAAACACCATATATTTT
TRBV18	TRBJ1-2	NA	NA	CASSPVAGTADYGYTF	TGTGCCAGCTCACCAGTCGCCGGGACTGCAGATTATGGCTACACCTTC
TRBV7-9	TRBJ1-3	NA	NA	CASSFDTVWGNTIYF	TGTGCCAGCAGCTTCGACACGGTGTGGGGAAACACCATATATTTT
TRBV21-1	TRBJ2-6	once	NA	CASSKEGQGRSGANVLTF	TGTGCCAGCAGCAAAGAGGGACAGGGAAGATCTGGGGCCAACGTCCTGACTTTC
TRBV6-5	TRBJ1-5	NA	NA	CASSLKGGNQPQHF	TGTGCCAGCAGTTTGAAAGGGGGCAATCAGCCCCAGCATTTT
TRBV6-5	TRBJ1-1	NA	NA	CASRSQVYTEAFF	TGTGCCAGCAGATCACAGGTCTACACTGAAGCTTTCTTT
TRBV5-4	TRBJ2-3	NA	TRBD2	CASSLGTSETDTQYF	TGTGCCAGCAGCTTGGGGACTAGCGAGACAGATACGCAGTATTTT
TRBV11-2	TRBJ2-7	NA	TRBD2	CASSLVTSGRSEQYF	TGTGCCAGCAGCTTAGTCACTAGCGGGAGGTCCGAGCAGTACTTC
TRBV10-1	TRBJ2-5	few	TRBD2	CASSESSGRQAETQYF	TGCGCCAGCAGTGAGTCTAGCGGGAGGCAAGCGGAGACCCAGTACTTC
TRBV27	TRBJ2-1	NA	NA	CASSFGYYNEQFF	TGTGCCAGCAGTTTCGGGTACTACAATGAGCAGTTCTTC
TRBV11-2	TRBJ2-2	NA	NA	CASSLDAGPGELFF	TGTGCCAGCAGCTTAGATGCGGGTCCCGGGGAGCTGTTTTTT
TRBV4-1	TRBJ1-5	NA	TRBD1	CASSPTGNNQPQHF	TGCGCCAGCAGCCCGACAGGGAACAATCAGCCCCAGCATTTT
TRBV7-2	TRBJ1-6	NA	TRBD1	CASSRGGQGRSPLHF	TGTGCCAGCAGCCGGGGGGGACAGGGAAGGTCACCCCTCCACTTT
TRBV19	TRBJ1-5	NA	TRBD1	CASSEDRGPNQPQHF	TGTGCCAGTAGCGAGGACAGGGGGCCGAATCAGCCCCAGCATTTT